A selection of T cell receptor beta chains follows, all from one sample in a study of immune heterogeneity within non-small cell lung tumors. Via MiXCR, TCRdb re-called the multiplex PCR reads, giving one row per CDR3 protein. The repertoire includes tens of thousands of distinct CDR3 sequences, 25% to 30% of them detected once, and 3% to 4% sits in the top ten. The sample was lung tumor tissue. Every receptor here comes from a man aged 35 to 55 with non-small cell lung cancer. The CDR3 runs from the conserved cysteine through the conserved F or W. D genes are given only for firm matches. Only some rows state a clone size, as once, few, many or a class for expanded clones.

d_call clone_size j_call v_call cdr3_nt cdr3_aa
. many TRBJ2-7 TRBV20-1 TGCAGTGCTTTACAGACGGAGCAGTACTTC CSALQTEQYF
TRBD2 . TRBJ2-1 TRBV20-1 TGCAGTGCTAGAGGCGGCGGGCGGGGGTGGGTGGATGAGCAGTTCTTC CSARGGGRGWVDEQFF
. many TRBJ2-1 TRBV12-3/TRBV12-4 TGTGCCAGCAGTTTGGGCGGTACTAATGAGCAGTTCTTC CASSLGGTNEQFF
TRBD1 medium-sized TRBJ1-2 TRBV20-1 TGCAGTTCCCCACCATCAGGGGGCGCGGGGGGCTACACCTTC CSSPPSGGAGGYTF
TRBD2 many TRBJ2-7 TRBV30 TGTGCCTGGAGTGTCCTAGCGGTCTACGAGCAGTACTTC CAWSVLAVYEQYF
TRBD2 many TRBJ2-7 TRBV2 TGTGCCAGCAGGCTAGCGGCCTCCTCCTACGAGCAGTACTTC CASRLAASSYEQYF
. once TRBJ2-1 TRBV7-3 TGTGCCAGCAAGCGGTCTTTACTGACTAGTAGCTGTGAGCAGTTCTTC CASKRSLLTSSCEQFF
. few TRBJ1-3 TRBV7-2 TGTGCCAGCAGCTTATCGGGTTTCTCTGGAAACACCATATATTTT CASSLSGFSGNTIYF
TRBD2 few TRBJ2-5 TRBV20-1 TGCAGTGCTAGAGATGGTAGCGGGAAAGAAGAGACCCAGTACTTC CSARDGSGKEETQYF
. . TRBJ2-5 TRBV11-3 TGTGCCAGCAGACAGGGAGGCCAAGAGACCCAGTACTTC CASRQGGQETQYF
TRBD1 many TRBJ1-1 TRBV28 TGTGCCAGTCTGCCGACAGGGGATTCGAACACTGAAGCTTTCTTT CASLPTGDSNTEAFF
. many TRBJ2-7 TRBV19 TGTGCCAGTAGTATTCCGCCAGTCTCCTACGAGCAGTACTTC CASSIPPVSYEQYF
. few TRBJ2-5 TRBV19 TGTGCCAGTAGTCGCTCGGCTCGGTTCGAGACCCAGTACTTC CASSRSARFETQYF
TRBD2 many TRBJ2-7 TRBV13 TGTGCCAGCAGCCTAGCGGGAGGGGGAACCGAGCAGTACTTC CASSLAGGGTEQYF
. few TRBJ2-7 TRBV7-9 TGTGCCAGCAGCCCCGGGGTAGACCACGAGCAGTACTTC CASSPGVDHEQYF
TRBD2 many TRBJ2-3 TRBV20-1 TGCAGTGCCAGTTGGGTAGCGGGAGGCAATACGCAGTATTTT CSASWVAGGNTQYF
. . TRBJ1-4 TRBV5-1 TGCGCCAGCAGCTTGGCATTTTCCCCAACTAATGAAAAACTGTTTTTT CASSLAFSPTNEKLFF
TRBD1 many TRBJ2-5 TRBV20-1 TGCAGTGCCAAAACACAGACAGGGGATGGGACCCAGTACTTC CSAKTQTGDGTQYF
TRBD2 . TRBJ2-2 TRBV5-8 TGTGCCAGCATCTTAACTAGCGGGAGTACCGGGGAGCTGTTTTTT CASILTSGSTGELFF